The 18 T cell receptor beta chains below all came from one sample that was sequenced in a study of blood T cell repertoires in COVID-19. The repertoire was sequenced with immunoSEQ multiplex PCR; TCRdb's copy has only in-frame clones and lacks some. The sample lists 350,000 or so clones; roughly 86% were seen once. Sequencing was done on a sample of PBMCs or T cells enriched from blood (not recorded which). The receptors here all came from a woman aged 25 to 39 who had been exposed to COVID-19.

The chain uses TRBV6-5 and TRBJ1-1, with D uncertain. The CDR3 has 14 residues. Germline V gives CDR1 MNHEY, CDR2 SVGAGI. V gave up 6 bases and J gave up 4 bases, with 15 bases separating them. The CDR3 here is CASRPQLSRTEAFF. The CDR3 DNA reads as TGTGCCAGCAGGCCACAGCTATCTCGCACTGAAGCTTTCTTT.

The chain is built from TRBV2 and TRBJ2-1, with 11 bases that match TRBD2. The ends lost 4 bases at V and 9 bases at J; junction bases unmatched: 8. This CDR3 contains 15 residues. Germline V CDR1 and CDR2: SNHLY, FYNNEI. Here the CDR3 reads CASSGKLAGVREQFF. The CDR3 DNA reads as TGTGCCAGCAGTGGGAAACTAGCGGGAGTTCGTGAGCAGTTCTTC. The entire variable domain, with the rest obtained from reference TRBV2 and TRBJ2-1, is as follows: EPEVTQTPSHQVTQMGQEVILRCVPISNHLYFYWYRQILGQKVEFLVSFYNNEISEKSEIFDDQFSVERPDGSNFTLKIRSTKLEDSAMYFCASSGKLAGVREQFFGPGTRLTVL.

CDR3 loop: CASSQPRTLSSGNTIYF. The CDR3 DNA reads TGTGCCAGCAGCCAACCTCGGACACTCTCCTCTGGAAACACCATATATTTT. The V call is TRBV3-1 (or the pseudogene TRBV3-2), the J call TRBJ1-3; TRBD1 might be the D (5 bases). The CDR3 totals 17 residues. V was clipped by 2 bases and J by 0 bases, with 14 bases between them. From germline, CDR1 is LGHDT and CDR2 YNNKEL (reference sequence).

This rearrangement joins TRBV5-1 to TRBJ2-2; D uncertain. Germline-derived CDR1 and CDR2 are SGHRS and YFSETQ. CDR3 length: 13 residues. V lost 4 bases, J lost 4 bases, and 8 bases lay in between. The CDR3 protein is CASSLEFTGELFF. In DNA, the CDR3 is TGCGCCAGCAGCCTAGAGTTCACCGGGGAGCTGTTTTTT.

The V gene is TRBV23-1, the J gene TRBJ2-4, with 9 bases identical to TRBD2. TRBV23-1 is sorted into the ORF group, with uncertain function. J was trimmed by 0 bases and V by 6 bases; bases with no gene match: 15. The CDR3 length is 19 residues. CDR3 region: CASSRLAEGGGVAKNIQYF. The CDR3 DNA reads TGCGCCAGCAGCCGACTAGCGGAGGGGGGGGGCGTAGCCAAAAACATTCAGTACTTC.

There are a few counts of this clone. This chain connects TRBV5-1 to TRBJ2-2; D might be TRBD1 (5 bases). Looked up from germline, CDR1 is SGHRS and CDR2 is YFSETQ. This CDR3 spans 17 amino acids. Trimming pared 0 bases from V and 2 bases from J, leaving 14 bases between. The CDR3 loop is CASSLGGLRSNTGELFF. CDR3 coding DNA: TGCGCCAGCAGCTTGGGGGGCTTAAGGTCAAACACCGGGGAGCTGTTTTTT.

Here the CDR3 DNA reads TGCGCCAGCAGCCCTCCGAGAGAGGGGGCCGCCAACACTGAAGCTTTCTTT. Translated, it gives CASSPPREGAANTEAFF. The chain uses TRBV5-1 and TRBJ1-1, with TRBD1 matching 7 bases. Germline V gene data show CDR1 as SGHRS and CDR2 as YFSETQ. The CDR3 loop spans 17 amino acids. V gave up 4 bases and J gave up 2 bases; unmatched junction bases: 14.

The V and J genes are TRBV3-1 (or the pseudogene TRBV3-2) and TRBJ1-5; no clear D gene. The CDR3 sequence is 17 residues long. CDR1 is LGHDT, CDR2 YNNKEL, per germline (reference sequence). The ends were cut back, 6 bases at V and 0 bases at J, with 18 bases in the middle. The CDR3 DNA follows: TGTGCCAGCAGACTCACGGAGGATAAGGATAGCAATCAGCCCCAGCATTTT. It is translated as CASRLTEDKDSNQPQHF.

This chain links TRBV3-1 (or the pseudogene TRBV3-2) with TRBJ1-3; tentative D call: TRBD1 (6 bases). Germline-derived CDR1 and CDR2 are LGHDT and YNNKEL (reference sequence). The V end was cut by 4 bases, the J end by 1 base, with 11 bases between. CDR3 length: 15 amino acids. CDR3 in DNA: TGTGCCAGCAGCCGCGAACAGGGTTCTGGAAACACCATATATTTT. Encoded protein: CASSREQGSGNTIYF.

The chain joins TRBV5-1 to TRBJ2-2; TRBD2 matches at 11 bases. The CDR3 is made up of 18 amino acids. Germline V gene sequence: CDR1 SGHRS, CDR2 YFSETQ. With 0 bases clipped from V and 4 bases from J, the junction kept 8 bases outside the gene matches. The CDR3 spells CASSLGLAGLGPTGELFF. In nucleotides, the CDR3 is TGCGCCAGCAGCTTGGGACTAGCGGGACTCGGGCCCACCGGGGAGCTGTTTTTT.

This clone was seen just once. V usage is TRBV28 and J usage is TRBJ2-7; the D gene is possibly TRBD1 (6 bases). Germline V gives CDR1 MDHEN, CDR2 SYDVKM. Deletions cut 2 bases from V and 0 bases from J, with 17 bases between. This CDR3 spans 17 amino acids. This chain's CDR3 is CASSLVGAFSNSYEQYF. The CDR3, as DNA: TGTGCCAGCAGTTTAGTGGGGGCGTTTTCGAACTCCTACGAGCAGTACTTC.

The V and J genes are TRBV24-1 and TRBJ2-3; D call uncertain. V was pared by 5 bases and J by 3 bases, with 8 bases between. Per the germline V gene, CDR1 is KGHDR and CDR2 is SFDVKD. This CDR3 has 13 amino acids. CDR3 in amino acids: CATSARSTDTQYF. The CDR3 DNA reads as TGTGCCACCAGTGCGAGGAGTACAGATACGCAGTATTTT.

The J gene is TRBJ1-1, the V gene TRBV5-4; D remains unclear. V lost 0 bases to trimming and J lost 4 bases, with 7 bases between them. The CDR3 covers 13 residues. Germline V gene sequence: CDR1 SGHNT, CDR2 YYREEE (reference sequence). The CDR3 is CASSLGSGTEAFF. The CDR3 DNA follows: TGTGCCAGCAGCTTGGGGTCGGGCACTGAAGCTTTCTTT.

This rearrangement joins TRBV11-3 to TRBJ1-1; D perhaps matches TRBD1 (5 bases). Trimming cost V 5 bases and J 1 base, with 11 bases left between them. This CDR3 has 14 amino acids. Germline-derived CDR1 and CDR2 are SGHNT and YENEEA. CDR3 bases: TGTGCCAGCAGCCCCTGGGGGGAGAACACTGAAGCTTTCTTT. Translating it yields CASSPWGENTEAFF.

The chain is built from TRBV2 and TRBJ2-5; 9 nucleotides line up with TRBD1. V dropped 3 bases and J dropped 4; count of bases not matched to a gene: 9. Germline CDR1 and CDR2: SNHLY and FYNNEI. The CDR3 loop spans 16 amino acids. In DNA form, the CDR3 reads TGTGCCAGCAGTGAGGCCACGGGACAGGGTATAGAGACCCAGTACTTC. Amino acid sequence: CASSEATGQGIETQYF.

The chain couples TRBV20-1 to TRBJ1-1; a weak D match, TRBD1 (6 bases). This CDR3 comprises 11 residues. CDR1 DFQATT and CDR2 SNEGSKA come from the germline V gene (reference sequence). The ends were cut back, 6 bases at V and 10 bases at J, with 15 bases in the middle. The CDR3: CSAQRVGGAFF. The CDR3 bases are TGCAGTGCCCAGAGGGTAGGGGGAGCTTTCTTT.

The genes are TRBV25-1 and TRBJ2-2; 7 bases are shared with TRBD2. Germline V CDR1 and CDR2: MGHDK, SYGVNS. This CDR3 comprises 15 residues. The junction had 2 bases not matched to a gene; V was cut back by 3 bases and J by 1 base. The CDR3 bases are TGTGCCAGCAGTGATACGGGGGGGAACACCGGGGAGCTGTTTTTT. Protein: CASSDTGGNTGELFF.

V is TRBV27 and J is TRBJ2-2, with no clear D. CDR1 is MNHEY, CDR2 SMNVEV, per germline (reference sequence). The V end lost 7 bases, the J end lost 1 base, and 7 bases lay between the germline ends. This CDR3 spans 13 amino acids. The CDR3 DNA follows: TGTGCCAGCAATTCCAGGAACACCGGGGAGCTGTTTTTT. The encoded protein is CASNSRNTGELFF.